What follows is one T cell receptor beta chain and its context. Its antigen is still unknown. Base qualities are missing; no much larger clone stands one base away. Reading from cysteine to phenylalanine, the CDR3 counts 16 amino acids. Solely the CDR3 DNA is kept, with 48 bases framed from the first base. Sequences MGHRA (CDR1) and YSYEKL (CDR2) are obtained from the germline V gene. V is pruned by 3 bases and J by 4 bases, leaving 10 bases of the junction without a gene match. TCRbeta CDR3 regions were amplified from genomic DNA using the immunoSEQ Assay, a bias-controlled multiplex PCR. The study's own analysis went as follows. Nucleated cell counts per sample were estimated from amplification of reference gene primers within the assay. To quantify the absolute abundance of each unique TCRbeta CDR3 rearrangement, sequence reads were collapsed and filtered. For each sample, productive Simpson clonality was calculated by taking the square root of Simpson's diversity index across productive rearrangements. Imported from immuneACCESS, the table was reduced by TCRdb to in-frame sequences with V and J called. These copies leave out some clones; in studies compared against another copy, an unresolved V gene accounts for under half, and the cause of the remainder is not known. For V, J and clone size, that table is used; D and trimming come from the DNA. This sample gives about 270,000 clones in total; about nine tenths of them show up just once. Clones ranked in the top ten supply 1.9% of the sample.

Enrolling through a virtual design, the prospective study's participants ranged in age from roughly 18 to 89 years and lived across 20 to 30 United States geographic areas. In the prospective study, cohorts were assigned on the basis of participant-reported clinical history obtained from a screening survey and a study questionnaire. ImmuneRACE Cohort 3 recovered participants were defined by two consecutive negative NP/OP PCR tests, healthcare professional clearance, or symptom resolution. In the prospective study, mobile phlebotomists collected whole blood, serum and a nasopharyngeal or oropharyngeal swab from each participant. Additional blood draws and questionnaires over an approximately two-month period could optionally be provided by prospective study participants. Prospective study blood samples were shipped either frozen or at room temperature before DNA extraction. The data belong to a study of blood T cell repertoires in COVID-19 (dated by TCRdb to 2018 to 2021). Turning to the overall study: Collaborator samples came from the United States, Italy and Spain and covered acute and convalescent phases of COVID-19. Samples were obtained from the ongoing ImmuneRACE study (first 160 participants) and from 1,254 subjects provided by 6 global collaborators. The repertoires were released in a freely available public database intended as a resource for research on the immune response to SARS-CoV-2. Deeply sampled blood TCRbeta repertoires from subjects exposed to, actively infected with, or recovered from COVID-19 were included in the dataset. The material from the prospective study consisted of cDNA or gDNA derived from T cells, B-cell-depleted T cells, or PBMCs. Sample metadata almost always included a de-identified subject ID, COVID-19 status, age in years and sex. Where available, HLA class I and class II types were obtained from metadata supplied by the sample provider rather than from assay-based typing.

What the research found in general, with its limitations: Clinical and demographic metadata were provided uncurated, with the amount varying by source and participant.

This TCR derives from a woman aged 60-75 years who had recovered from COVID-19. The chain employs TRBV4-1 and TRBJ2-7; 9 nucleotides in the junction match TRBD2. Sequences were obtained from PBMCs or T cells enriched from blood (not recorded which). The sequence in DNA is TGCGCCAGCAGCCAGTTCATAGGACTAGCGATATACGAGCAGTACTTC. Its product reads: CASSQFIGLAIYEQYF.